This T cell receptor beta chain originates from a study of OX40 agonist ivuxolimab in advanced cancers. V was clipped by 8 bases and J by 6 bases, with 15 bases between them. Looked up from germline, CDR1 is SGHDN and CDR2 is FVKESK. The CDR3 sequence is 13 residues long. TCRdb keeps only in-frame clones here, not all; method: immunoSEQ multiplex PCR. The sample has 55,000 to 75,000 clones, 86% seen once. The J gene is TRBJ2-3, the V gene TRBV14; TRBD1 is a possible D gene (5 bases). The receptor comes from an adult with an advanced solid tumor such as melanoma, head and neck, liver or kidney cancer. The sample here was CD4+ or CD8+ T cells sorted from blood, taken in a trial of the OX40 agonist ivuxolimab. CDR3 loop: CASQGQVQDTQYF. For the CDR3, the DNA is TGTGCCAGCCAGGGTCAGGTGCAGGATACGCAGTATTTT. Looking up the rest from reference TRBV14 and TRBJ2-3 gives the full variable domain: EAGVTQFPSHSVIEKGQTVTLRCDPISGHDNLYWYRRVMGKEIKFLLHFVKESKQDESGMPNNRFLAERTGGTYSTLKVQPAELEDSGVYFCASQGQVQDTQYFGPGTRLTVL.